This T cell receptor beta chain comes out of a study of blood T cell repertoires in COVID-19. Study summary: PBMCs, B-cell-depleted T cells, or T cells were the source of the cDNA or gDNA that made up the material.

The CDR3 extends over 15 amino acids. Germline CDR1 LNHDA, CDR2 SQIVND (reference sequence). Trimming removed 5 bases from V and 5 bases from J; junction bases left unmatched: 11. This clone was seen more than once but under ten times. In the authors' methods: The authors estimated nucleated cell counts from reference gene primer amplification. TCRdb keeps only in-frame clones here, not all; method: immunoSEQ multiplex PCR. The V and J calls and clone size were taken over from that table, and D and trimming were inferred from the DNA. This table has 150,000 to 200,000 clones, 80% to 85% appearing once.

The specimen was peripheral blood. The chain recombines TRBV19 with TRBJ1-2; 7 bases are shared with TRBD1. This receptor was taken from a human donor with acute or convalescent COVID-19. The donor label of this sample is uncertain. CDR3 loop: CASSGDRARGYGYTF. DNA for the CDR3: TGTGCCAGTAGTGGCGACAGGGCCCGAGGGTATGGCTACACCTTC.